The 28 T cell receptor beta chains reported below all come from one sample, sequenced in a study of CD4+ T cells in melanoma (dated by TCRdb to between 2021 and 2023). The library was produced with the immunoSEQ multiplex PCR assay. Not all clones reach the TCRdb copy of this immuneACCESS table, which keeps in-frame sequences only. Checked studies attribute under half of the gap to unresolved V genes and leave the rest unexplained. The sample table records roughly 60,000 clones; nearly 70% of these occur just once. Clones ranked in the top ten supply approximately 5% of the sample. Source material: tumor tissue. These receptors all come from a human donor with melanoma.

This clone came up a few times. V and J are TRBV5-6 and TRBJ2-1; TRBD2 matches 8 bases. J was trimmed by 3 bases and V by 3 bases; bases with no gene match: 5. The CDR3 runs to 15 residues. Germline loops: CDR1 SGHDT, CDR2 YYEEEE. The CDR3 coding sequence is TGTGCCAGCAGCTCCGGGACTAGAGGCTACAATGAGCAGTTCTTC. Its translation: CASSSGTRGYNEQFF. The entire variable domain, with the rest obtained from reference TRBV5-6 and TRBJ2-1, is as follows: DAGVTQSPTHLIKTRGQQVTLRCSPKSGHDTVSWYQQALGQGPQFIFQYYEEEERQRGNFPDRFSGHQFPNYSSELNVNALLLGDSALYLCASSSGTRGYNEQFFGPGTRLTVL.

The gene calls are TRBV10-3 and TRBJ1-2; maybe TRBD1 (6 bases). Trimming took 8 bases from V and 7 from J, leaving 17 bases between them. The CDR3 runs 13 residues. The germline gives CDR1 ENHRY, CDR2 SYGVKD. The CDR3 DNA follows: TGTGCCATCCACGGGCCAGGGGCAGGTGGCTACACCTTC. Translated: CAIHGPGAGGYTF.

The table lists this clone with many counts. As DNA, the CDR3 is TGTGCCAGCAGCTTGGGGGGTGCTGGGAACGAGCAGTACTTC. Translated: CASSLGGAGNEQYF. The chain has TRBV13 and TRBJ2-7; possibly TRBD2 for D (6 bases). The germline V gene has CDR1 PRHDT and CDR2 FYEKMQ (reference sequence). V lost 3 bases and J 5 bases, leaving 14 bases between the germline ends. The CDR3 has 14 residues.

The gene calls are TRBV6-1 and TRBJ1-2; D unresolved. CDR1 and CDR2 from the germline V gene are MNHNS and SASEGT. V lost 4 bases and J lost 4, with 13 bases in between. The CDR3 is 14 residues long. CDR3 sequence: CASSGSTNRYGYTF. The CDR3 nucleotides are TGTGCCAGCAGTGGAAGCACCAACCGCTATGGCTACACCTTC.

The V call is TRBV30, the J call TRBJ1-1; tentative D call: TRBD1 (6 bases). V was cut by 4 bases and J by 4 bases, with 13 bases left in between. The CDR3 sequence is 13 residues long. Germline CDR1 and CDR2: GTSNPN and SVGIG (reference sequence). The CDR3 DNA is TGTGCCTGGACCAGGGGAGAGACCACTGAAGCTTTCTTT. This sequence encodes CAWTRGETTEAFF.

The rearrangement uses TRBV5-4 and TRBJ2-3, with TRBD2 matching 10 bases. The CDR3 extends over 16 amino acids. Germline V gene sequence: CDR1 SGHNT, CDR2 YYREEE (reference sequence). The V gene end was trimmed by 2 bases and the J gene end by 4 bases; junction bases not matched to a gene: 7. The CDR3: CASSLGLAVAPDTQYF. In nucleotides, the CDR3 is TGTGCCAGCAGCTTAGGACTAGCGGTGGCCCCAGATACGCAGTATTTT. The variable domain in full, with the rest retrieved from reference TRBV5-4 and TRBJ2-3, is ETGVTQSPTHLIKTRGQQVTLRCSSQSGHNTVSWYQQALGQGPQFIFQYYREEENGRGNFPPRFSGLQFPNYSSELNVNALELDDSALYLCASSLGLAVAPDTQYFGPGTRLTVL.

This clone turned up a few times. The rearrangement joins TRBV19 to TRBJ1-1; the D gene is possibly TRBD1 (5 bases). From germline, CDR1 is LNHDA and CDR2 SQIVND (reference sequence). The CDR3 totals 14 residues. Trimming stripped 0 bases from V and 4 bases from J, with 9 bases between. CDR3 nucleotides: TGTGCCAGTAGTATAGATCCAGGGACCACTGAAGCTTTCTTT. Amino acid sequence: CASSIDPGTTEAFF.

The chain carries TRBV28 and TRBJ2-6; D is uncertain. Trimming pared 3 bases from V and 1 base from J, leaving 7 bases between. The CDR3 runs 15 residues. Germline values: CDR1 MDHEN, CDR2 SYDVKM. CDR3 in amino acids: CASSFLGSGANVLTF. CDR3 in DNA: TGTGCCAGCAGTTTTTTGGGTTCTGGGGCCAACGTCCTGACTTTC.

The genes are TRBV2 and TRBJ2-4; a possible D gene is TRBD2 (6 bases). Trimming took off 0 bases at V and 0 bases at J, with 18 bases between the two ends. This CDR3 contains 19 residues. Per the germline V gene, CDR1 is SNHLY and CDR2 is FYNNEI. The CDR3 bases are TGTGCCAGCAGTGAAGCGTTGGGGGGAGCCCCCCTAGCCAAAAACATTCAGTACTTC. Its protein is CASSEALGGAPLAKNIQYF.

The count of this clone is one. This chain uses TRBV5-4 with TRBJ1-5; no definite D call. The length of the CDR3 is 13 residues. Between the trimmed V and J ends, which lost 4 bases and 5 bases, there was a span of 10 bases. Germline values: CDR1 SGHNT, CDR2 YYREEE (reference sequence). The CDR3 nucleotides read TGTGCCAGCAGCCAAGTTGGGGATCAGCCCCAGCATTTT. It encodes CASSQVGDQPQHF.

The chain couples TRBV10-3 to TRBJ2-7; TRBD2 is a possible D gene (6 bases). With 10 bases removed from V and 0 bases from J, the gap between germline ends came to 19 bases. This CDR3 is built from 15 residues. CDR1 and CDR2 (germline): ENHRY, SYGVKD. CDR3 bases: TGTGCCACCAGACCTTCGCGGGACGGCTCCTACGAGCAGTACTTC. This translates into CATRPSRDGSYEQYF.

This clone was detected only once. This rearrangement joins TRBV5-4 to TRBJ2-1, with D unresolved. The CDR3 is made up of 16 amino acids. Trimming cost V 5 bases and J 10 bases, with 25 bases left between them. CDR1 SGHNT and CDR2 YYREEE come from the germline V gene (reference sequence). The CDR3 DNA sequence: TGTGCCAGCAGTTCCGACACCCGGATTGTACTCAGGGAGCAGTTCTTC. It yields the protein CASSSDTRIVLREQFF. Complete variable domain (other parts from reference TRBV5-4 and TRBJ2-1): ETGVTQSPTHLIKTRGQQVTLRCSSQSGHNTVSWYQQALGQGPQFIFQYYREEENGRGNFPPRFSGLQFPNYSSELNVNALELDDSALYLCASSSDTRIVLREQFFGPGTRLTVL.

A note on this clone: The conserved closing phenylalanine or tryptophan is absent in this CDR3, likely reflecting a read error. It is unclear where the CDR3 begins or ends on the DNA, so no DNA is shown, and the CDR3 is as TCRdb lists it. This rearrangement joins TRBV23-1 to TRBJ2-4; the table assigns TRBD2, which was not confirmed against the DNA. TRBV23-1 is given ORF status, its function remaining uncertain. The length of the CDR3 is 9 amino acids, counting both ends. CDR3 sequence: CASSQSESV.

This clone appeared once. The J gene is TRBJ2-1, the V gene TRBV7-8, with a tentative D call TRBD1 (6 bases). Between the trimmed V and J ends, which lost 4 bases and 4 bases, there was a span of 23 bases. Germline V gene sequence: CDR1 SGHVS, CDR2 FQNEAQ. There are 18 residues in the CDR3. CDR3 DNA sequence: TGTGCCAGCAGCTCCGGGACACGAACCTTGTGGGTATACAATGAGCAGTTCTTC. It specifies CASSSGTRTLWVYNEQFF.

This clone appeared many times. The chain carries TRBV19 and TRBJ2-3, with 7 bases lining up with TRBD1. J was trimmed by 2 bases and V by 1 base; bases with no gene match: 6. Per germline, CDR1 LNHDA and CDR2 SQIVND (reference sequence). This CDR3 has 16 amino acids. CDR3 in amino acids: CASSIVGQGVTDTQYF. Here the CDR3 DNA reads TGTGCCAGTAGTATAGTTGGGCAGGGGGTCACAGATACGCAGTATTTT.

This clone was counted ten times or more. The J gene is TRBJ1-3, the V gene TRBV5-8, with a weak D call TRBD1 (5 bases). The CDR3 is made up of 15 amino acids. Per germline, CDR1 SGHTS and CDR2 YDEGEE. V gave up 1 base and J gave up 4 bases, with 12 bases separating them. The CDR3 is CASSLQGRRGNTIYF. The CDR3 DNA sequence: TGTGCCAGCAGCTTGCAGGGCAGACGAGGAAACACCATATATTTT. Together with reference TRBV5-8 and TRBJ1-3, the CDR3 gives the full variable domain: EAGVTQSPTHLIKTRGQQATLRCSPISGHTSVYWYQQALGLGLQFLLWYDEGEERNRGNFPPRFSGRQFPNYSSELNVNALELEDSALYLCASSLQGRRGNTIYFGEGSWLTVV.

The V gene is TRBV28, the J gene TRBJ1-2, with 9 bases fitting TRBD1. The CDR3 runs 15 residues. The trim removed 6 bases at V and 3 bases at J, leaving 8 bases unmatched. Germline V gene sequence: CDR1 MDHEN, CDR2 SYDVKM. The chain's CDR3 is CASSLSTGGDYGYTF. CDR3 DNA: TGTGCCAGCAGCCTTAGTACAGGGGGCGACTATGGCTACACCTTC.

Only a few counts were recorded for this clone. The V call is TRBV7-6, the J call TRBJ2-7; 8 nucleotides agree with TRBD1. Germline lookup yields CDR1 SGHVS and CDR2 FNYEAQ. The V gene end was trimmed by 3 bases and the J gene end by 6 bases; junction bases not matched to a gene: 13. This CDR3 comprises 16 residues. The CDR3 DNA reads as TGTGCCAGCAGCTTTAATCCAGACGGACAGGGTGGCGAGCAGTACTTC. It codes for CASSFNPDGQGGEQYF.

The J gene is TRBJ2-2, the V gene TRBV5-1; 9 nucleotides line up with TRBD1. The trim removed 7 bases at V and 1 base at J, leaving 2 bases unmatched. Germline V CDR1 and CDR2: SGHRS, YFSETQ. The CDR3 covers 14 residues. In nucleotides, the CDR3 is TGCGCCAGCTTGGACAGGGGGAACACCGGGGAGCTGTTTTTT. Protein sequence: CASLDRGNTGELFF.

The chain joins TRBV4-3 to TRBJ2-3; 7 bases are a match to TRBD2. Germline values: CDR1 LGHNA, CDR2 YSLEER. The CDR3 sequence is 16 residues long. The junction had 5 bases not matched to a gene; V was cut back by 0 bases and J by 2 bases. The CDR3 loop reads CASSQDWGGSTDTQYF. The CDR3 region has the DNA TGCGCCAGCAGCCAAGACTGGGGGGGATCCACAGATACGCAGTATTTT.

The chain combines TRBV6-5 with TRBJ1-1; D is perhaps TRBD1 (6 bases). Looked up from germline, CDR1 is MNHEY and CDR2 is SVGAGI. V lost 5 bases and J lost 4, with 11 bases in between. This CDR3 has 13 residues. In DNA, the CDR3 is TGTGCCAGCAGTCGAACAGGGATCACTGAAGCTTTCTTT. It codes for CASSRTGITEAFF.

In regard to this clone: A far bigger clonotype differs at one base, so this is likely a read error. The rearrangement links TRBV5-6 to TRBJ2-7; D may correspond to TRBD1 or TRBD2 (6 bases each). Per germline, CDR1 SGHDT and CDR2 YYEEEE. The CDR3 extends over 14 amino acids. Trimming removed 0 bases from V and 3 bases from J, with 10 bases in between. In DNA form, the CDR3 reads TGTGCCAGCAGCTTGGCCGGGGGACACTACGAGCAGTACTTC. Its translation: CASSLAGGHYEQYF.

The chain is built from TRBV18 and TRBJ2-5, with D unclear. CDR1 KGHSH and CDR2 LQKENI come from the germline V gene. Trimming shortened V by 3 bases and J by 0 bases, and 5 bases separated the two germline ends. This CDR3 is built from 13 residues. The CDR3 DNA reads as TGTGCCAGCTCACCGGGTAACCAAGAGACCCAGTACTTC. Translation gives CASSPGNQETQYF.

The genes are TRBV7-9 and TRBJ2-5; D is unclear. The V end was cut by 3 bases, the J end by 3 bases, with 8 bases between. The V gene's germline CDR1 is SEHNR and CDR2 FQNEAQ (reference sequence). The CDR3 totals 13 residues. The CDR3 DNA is TGTGCCAGCAGCTTCCTAAGGGAAGAGACCCAGTACTTC. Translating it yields CASSFLREETQYF. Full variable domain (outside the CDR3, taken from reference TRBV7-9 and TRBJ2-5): DTGVSQNPRHKITKRGQNVTFRCDPISEHNRLYWYRQTLGQGPEFLTYFQNEAQLEKSRLLSDRFSAERPKGSFSTLEIQRTEQGDSAMYLCASSFLREETQYFGPGTRLLVL.

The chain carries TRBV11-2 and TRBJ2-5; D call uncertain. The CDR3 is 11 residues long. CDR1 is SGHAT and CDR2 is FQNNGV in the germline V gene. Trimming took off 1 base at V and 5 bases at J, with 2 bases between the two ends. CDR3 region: CASSLGETQYF. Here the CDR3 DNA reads TGTGCCAGCAGCTTAGGGGAGACCCAGTACTTC.

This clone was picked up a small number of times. This CDR3 reads CASSQVGTEKLFF. CDR3 nucleotides: TGCGCCAGCAGCCAAGTAGGGACTGAAAAACTGTTTTTT. The V call is TRBV4-1, the J call TRBJ1-4; a possible D gene is TRBD1 (5 bases). CDR3 length: 13 residues. Germline-derived CDR1 and CDR2 are MGHRA and YSYEKL. V lost 1 base to trimming and J lost 7 bases, with 7 bases between them.

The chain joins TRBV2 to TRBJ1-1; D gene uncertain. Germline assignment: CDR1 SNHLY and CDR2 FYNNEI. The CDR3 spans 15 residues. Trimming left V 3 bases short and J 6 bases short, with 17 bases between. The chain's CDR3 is CASSDVPGWSAEAFF. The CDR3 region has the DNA TGTGCCAGCAGTGATGTGCCGGGCTGGTCCGCTGAAGCTTTCTTT. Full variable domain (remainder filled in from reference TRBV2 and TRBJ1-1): EPEVTQTPSHQVTQMGQEVILRCVPISNHLYFYWYRQILGQKVEFLVSFYNNEISEKSEIFDDQFSVERPDGSNFTLKIRSTKLEDSAMYFCASSDVPGWSAEAFFGQGTRLTVV.

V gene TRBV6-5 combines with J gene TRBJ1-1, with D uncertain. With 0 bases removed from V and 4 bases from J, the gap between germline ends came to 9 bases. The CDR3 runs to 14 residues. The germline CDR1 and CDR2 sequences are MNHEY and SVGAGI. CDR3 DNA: TGTGCCAGCAGTTACTCGACCTCCGGCACTGAAGCTTTCTTT. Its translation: CASSYSTSGTEAFF.